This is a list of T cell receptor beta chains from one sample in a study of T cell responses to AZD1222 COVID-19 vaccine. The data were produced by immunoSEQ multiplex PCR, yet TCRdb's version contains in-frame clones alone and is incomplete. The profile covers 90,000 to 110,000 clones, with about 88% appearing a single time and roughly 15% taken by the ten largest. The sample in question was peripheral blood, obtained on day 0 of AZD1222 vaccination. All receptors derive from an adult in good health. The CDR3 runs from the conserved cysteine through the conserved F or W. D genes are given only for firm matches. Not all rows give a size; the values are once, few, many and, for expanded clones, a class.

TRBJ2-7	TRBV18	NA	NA	TGTGCCAGCTCACCCCGGACTGGGACGTCCAACGAGCAGTACTTC	CASSPRTGTSNEQYF
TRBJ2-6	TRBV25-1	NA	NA	TGTGCCAGCAGCGGTCGGCACTCTGGGGCCAACGTCCTGACTTTC	CASSGRHSGANVLTF
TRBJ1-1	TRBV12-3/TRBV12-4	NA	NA	TGTGCCAGCAGTTTAGACAGTCGGGCTGAAGCTTTCTTT	CASSLDSRAEAFF
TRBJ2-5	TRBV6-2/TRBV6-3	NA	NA	TGTGCCAGCAGTTACTACGGGATAGGAGAGACCCAGTACTTC	CASSYYGIGETQYF
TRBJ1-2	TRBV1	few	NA	TGCACCAGCACTTCACAGGCTTCTAGAGGCTACACCTTC	CTSTSQASRGYTF
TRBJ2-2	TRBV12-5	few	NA	TGTGCTAGTGGTTTGGTAGCCGGGGCAAACACCGGGGAGCTGTTTTTT	CASGLVAGANTGELFF
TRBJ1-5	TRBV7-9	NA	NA	TGTGCCAGCAGCTTAGGGACTCAGCCCCAGCATTTT	CASSLGTQPQHF
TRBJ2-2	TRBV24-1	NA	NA	TGTGCCACCCGTGGGGCGGGTTCGAACACCGGGGAGCTGTTTTTT	CATRGAGSNTGELFF
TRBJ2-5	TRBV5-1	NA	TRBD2	TGCGCCAGCAGCTATGGACTAGCGGGGGGCCGCCAAGAGACCCAGTACTTC	CASSYGLAGGRQETQYF
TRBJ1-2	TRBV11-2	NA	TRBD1	TGTGCCAGCAGCCGGGGACAGGGTAACTATGGCTACACCTTC	CASSRGQGNYGYTF
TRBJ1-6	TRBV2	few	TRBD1	TGTGCCAGCAGTGAAGCCAGGGGGCATTCACCCCTCCACTTT	CASSEARGHSPLHF
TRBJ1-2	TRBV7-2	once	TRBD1	TGTGCCAGCACACGGGACAGGGGGAGCCCTAACTATGGCTACACCTTC	CASTRDRGSPNYGYTF
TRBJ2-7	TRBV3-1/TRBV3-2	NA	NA	TGTGCCAGCAGCCGGACAGAAGCCTACGAGCAGTACTTC	CASSRTEAYEQYF
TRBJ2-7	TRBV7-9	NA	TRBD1	TGTGCCAGCAGCTTAGAGGGACAGGGCTACGAGCAGTACTTC	CASSLEGQGYEQYF
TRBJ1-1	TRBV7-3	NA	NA	TGTGCCAGCAGCTCCGCCGTCGGGACGGCAACTGAAGCTTTCTTT	CASSSAVGTATEAFF
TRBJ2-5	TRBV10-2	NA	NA	TGCGCCAGCAGTCAACTAGAGACCCAGTACTTC	CASSQLETQYF
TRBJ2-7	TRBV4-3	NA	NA	TGCGCCAGCAGCCAAGATATCCAACTGACTCCCTTACGTCTGAGCGAGCAGTACTTC	CASSQDIQLTPLRLSEQYF
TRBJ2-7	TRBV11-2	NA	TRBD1	TGTGCCAGCAGCAACGGACAGGTAGGCGACTACGAGCAGTACTTC	CASSNGQVGDYEQYF
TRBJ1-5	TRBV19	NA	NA	TGTGCCAGTAGTATCCGTAACAATCAGCCCCAGCATTTT	CASSIRNNQPQHF
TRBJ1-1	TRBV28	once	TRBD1	TGTGCCAGCAGTTTACCAGGGGGAGGGGGCACTGAAGCTTTCTTT	CASSLPGGGGTEAFF
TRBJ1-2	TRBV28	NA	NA	TGTGCCAGCTTAGACGGTAACTATGGCTACACCTTC	CASLDGNYGYTF
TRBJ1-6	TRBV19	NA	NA	TGTGCCAGTAGGACCGGCGGGCTGGAGAATTCACCCCTCCACTTT	CASRTGGLENSPLHF